The 8 T cell receptor beta chains below all came from one sample that was sequenced in a study of OX40 agonist ivuxolimab in advanced cancers. Sequenced by immunoSEQ multiplex PCR; TCRdb stores in-frame clones only, minus some. Here the sample spans about 63,000 clones, approximately 90% being singletons. Sequencing was performed on CD4+ or CD8+ T cells sorted from blood, taken in a trial of the OX40 agonist ivuxolimab. These receptors came from an adult with an advanced solid tumor such as melanoma, head and neck, liver or kidney cancer.

This clone was detected only once. The J gene is TRBJ1-4, the V gene TRBV6-5; D call uncertain. Germline assignment: CDR1 MNHEY and CDR2 SVGAGI. V gave up 6 bases and J gave up 7 bases, with 18 bases separating them. The CDR3 runs to 15 residues. As DNA, the CDR3 is TGTGCCAGCAGCCATCAGCGTAGCAGGTCTGAAAAACTGTTTTTT. It encodes CASSHQRSRSEKLFF.

The chain links TRBV7-3 to TRBJ2-3; unclear D gene. This CDR3 has 15 amino acids. Germline V CDR1 and CDR2: SGHTA, FQGTGA. With 1 base removed from V and 0 bases from J, the gap between germline ends came to 8 bases. The CDR3: CASSLMGPSTDTQYF. Written as DNA, the CDR3 is TGTGCCAGCAGCTTAATGGGCCCTAGCACAGATACGCAGTATTTT. The variable domain in full, with the rest retrieved from reference TRBV7-3 and TRBJ2-3, is GAGVSQTPSNKVTEKGKYVELRCDPISGHTALYWYRQSLGQGPEFLIYFQGTGAADDSGLPNDRFFAVRPEGSVSTLKIQRTERGDSAVYLCASSLMGPSTDTQYFGPGTRLTVL.

This rearrangement joins TRBV7-2 to TRBJ2-7; D is possibly TRBD2 (5 bases). This CDR3 contains 14 residues. The germline V gene encodes CDR1 SGHTA and CDR2 FQGNSA. V was cut by 5 bases and J by 3 bases, with 14 bases left in between. The CDR3 reads CASSPSGKNYEQYF. The CDR3 bases are TGTGCCAGCAGCCCCAGCGGAAAAAACTACGAGCAGTACTTC.

This chain connects TRBV4-1 to TRBJ1-5, with a tentative D call TRBD1 (5 bases). This CDR3 contains 15 residues. Trimming took off 0 bases at V and 7 bases at J, with 13 bases between the two ends. Germline-derived CDR1 and CDR2 are MGHRA and YSYEKL. CDR3 DNA: TGCGCCAGCAGCCAAGATACCAGGGCCGGGCAGCCCCAGCATTTT. It yields the protein CASSQDTRAGQPQHF.

The CDR3 here is CASSLVTKETQYF. In DNA form, the CDR3 reads TGTGCCAGTAGTCTCGTGACCAAAGAGACCCAGTACTTC. The chain uses TRBV19 and TRBJ2-5; D gene unclear. Germline V lookup: CDR1 LNHDA, CDR2 SQIVND (reference sequence). This CDR3 contains 13 residues. V lost 5 bases and J lost 3, with 10 bases in between.

This clone was seen only once. The genes are TRBV6-1 and TRBJ2-2; 7 nucleotides line up with TRBD2. Trimming cost V 3 bases and J 0 bases; bases outside gene matches: 4. There are 16 residues in the CDR3. Germline-derived CDR1 and CDR2 are MNHNS and SASEGT. CDR3 in DNA: TGTGCCAGCAGTGAGCCCGGGACTACGAACACCGGGGAGCTGTTTTTT. Translated: CASSEPGTTNTGELFF.

This sequence joins TRBV7-9 and TRBJ2-3; perhaps TRBD1 as D (5 bases). Per germline, CDR1 SEHNR and CDR2 FQNEAQ (reference sequence). The CDR3 runs to 16 residues. V lost 1 base and J lost 2, with 13 bases in between. The chain's CDR3 is CASSLGTLMHTDTQYF. CDR3 coding DNA: TGTGCCAGCAGCTTAGGGACACTCATGCACACAGATACGCAGTATTTT.

The chain is built from TRBV7-9 and TRBJ2-3; TRBD1 matches 9 bases. V trimming: 4 bases; J trimming: 2 bases; junction bases outside the gene matches: 10. Germline V lookup: CDR1 SEHNR, CDR2 FQNEAQ (reference sequence). There are 17 residues in the CDR3. Here the CDR3 DNA reads TGTGCCAGCAGCTCCATAGAGACAGGGGGAGTCACAGATACGCAGTATTTT. Amino acids: CASSSIETGGVTDTQYF.